This T cell receptor beta chain was recorded in a study of identical twins. General observations from the study: The authors noted that invariant MAIT and iNKT cells could partly confound zero-insertion analyses.

This clonotype occurred a few times. As yet, its antigen is unknown. TCRdb processed the 5' RACE reads anew with MiXCR; each CDR3 protein has one entry. The sample consists of fewer than 250,000 distinct CDR3 sequences, roughly 9.4% of them appearing once. V dropped 3 bases and J dropped 8 bases, with 17 bases sitting between them. CDR3 length equals 14 residues. The sequence derives from a woman in her late teens or twenties in good health. This chain connects TRBV12-3 or TRBV12-4 to TRBJ2-7; maybe TRBD1 (8 bases). Sequencing used memory (CD45RO+) T cells sorted from blood. CDR3 region: CASSFTGGVGQQYF. In DNA, the CDR3 is TGTGCCAGCAGTTTTACAGGGGGGGTTGGACAGCAGTACTTC.